These 14 T cell receptor beta chains were all obtained from the same sample, sequenced in a study of blood T cell repertoires in COVID-19. Sequencing used immunoSEQ multiplex PCR; TCRdb keeps in-frame clones, though not all of them. The sample yields some 140,000 clones, 80% to 90% seen once. The sequencing sample was made of PBMCs or T cells enriched from blood (not recorded which). These receptors all stem from a man in his forties with acute COVID-19.

This chain joins TRBV27 and TRBJ2-7; the D gene is possibly TRBD1 (5 bases). Trimming took 6 bases from V and 2 from J, leaving 14 bases between them. CDR3 length equals 14 residues. CDR1 and CDR2 (germline): MNHEY, SMNVEV (reference sequence). The CDR3 DNA sequence: TGTGCCAGCAGCCCTCAGGGATACCCCTACGAGCAGTACTTC. This sequence encodes CASSPQGYPYEQYF.

This sequence joins TRBV9 and TRBJ1-5, with TRBD1 identical over 8 bases. The germline V gene has CDR1 SGDLS and CDR2 YYNGEE. The ends lost 5 bases at V and 6 bases at J; junction bases unmatched: 7. The CDR3 is 14 amino acids. This chain's CDR3 is CASSPGQGGQPQHF. CDR3 DNA: TGTGCCAGCAGTCCTGGACAGGGAGGTCAGCCCCAGCATTTT.

The DNA of the CDR3 is TGTGCCAGTAGTATCGGGGACAGGGTCGGTGAAAAACTGTTTTTT. It yields the protein CASSIGDRVGEKLFF. This rearrangement joins TRBV19 to TRBJ1-4, with TRBD1 identical over 9 bases. J gave up 7 bases and V 3 bases, and 6 bases lay outside the gene matches. This CDR3 has 15 amino acids. CDR1 is LNHDA, CDR2 SQIVND, per germline (reference sequence).

This clone was seen only a few times. The genes are TRBV10-3 and TRBJ1-1; maybe TRBD1 (6 bases). Per germline, CDR1 ENHRY and CDR2 SYGVKD. V lost 0 bases and J lost 8, with 10 bases in between. The CDR3 covers 13 residues. CDR3 protein: CAISESGQGEAFF. CDR3 DNA: TGTGCCATCAGTGAGTCGGGGCAGGGGGAAGCTTTCTTT.

V usage is TRBV9 and J usage is TRBJ2-1; 12 positions agree with TRBD1. V shed 3 bases, J shed 3 bases, and the junction held 10 bases outside the gene matches. The CDR3 totals 18 residues. Germline V gene sequence: CDR1 SGDLS, CDR2 YYNGEE. The CDR3 region has the DNA TGTGCCAGCAGCGGAGAGGGACAGGGGGCCTGGAACTACAATGAGCAGTTCTTC. The encoded protein is CASSGEGQGAWNYNEQFF.

CDR3 residues: CASSLQGADNEKLFF. CDR3 sequence (DNA): TGTGCCAGCAGCCTACAGGGGGCGGATAATGAAAAACTGTTTTTT. The genes are TRBV3-1 (or the pseudogene TRBV3-2) and TRBJ1-4; 9 bases fit TRBD1. The germline CDR1 and CDR2 sequences are LGHDT and YNNKEL (reference sequence). The J segment lost 4 bases and the V segment lost 4 bases, leaving 4 bases of the junction unmatched. The CDR3 sequence is 15 residues long.

The CDR3 is CASSLVVAGDYEQYF. CDR3 sequence (DNA): TGTGCCAGCAGCTTAGTTGTAGCGGGGGACTACGAGCAGTACTTC. V is TRBV7-8 and J is TRBJ2-7; TRBD2 aligns across 9 bases. V lost 1 base and J lost 3; bases outside the gene matches: 4. The CDR3 length is 15 residues. The germline V gene has CDR1 SGHVS and CDR2 FQNEAQ.

The V and J genes are TRBV10-1 and TRBJ2-2; 8 bases agree with TRBD2. V dropped 5 bases and J dropped 2; count of bases not matched to a gene: 4. The V gene's germline CDR1 is WNHNN and CDR2 SYGVQD (reference sequence). This CDR3 region has 15 residues. CDR3 protein: CASSPGGINTGELFF. For the CDR3, the DNA is TGCGCCAGCAGTCCGGGGGGGATTAACACCGGGGAGCTGTTTTTT.

V gene TRBV11-2 combines with J gene TRBJ1-2, with 8 bases fitting TRBD1. In germline, CDR1 is SGHAT, CDR2 FQNNGV. CDR3 length: 15 residues. Trimming took 3 bases from V and 6 from J; bases not matched to a gene: 9. The CDR3 nucleotides are TGTGCCAGCAGCTTCCTGAACCAGGGGGCTGATGGCTACACCTTC. This encodes CASSFLNQGADGYTF.

J is TRBJ2-7 and V is TRBV27, with TRBD2 identical over 8 bases. Looked up from germline, CDR1 is MNHEY and CDR2 is SMNVEV (reference sequence). J gave up 5 bases and V 1 base, and 7 bases lay outside the gene matches. CDR3 length equals 15 residues. This CDR3 is CASSLFQAGADEQYF. The DNA of the CDR3 is TGTGCCAGCAGTTTATTTCAAGCGGGAGCAGACGAGCAGTACTTC.

J is TRBJ2-3 and V is TRBV5-1, with 10 positions matching TRBD1. There are 15 residues in the CDR3. J was trimmed by 1 base and V by 4 bases; bases with no gene match: 3. The V gene's germline CDR1 is SGHRS and CDR2 YFSETQ. CDR3 bases: TGCGCCAGCAGCATAGGACAGGGGGGCACAGATACGCAGTATTTT. This translates into CASSIGQGGTDTQYF.

The CDR3 coding sequence is TGTGCCAGTAGTCTTTCCGGGACAGAACTCCTCGGTTCACCCCTCCACTTT. The encoded protein is CASSLSGTELLGSPLHF. The J gene is TRBJ1-6, the V gene TRBV19, with TRBD1 identical over 7 bases. Trimming at V came to 5 bases and at J to 9 bases, leaving 16 bases not matched to a gene. CDR1 is LNHDA, CDR2 SQIVND, per germline (reference sequence). This CDR3 is 17 amino acids long.

V is TRBV18 and J is TRBJ1-4; D possibly corresponds to TRBD1 (5 bases). The CDR3 runs to 15 residues. Germline-derived CDR1 and CDR2 are KGHSH and LQKENI. Trimming pared 1 base from V and 14 bases from J, leaving 20 bases between. The CDR3, as DNA: TGTGCCAGCTCACCACAGGGGTCCTTTCCTGTTTGGCTGTTTTTT. Its translation is CASSPQGSFPVWLFF. Full variable domain (outside the CDR3, taken from reference TRBV18 and TRBJ1-4): NAGVMQNPRHLVRRRGQEARLRCSPMKGHSHVYWYRQLPEEGLKFMVYLQKENIIDESGMPKERFSAEFPKEGPSILRIQQVVRGDSAAYFCASSPQGSFPVWLFFGSGTQLSVL.

The V call is TRBV3-1 (or the pseudogene TRBV3-2), the J call TRBJ1-2; perhaps TRBD1 as D (6 bases). From germline, CDR1 is LGHDT and CDR2 YNNKEL (reference sequence). The CDR3 totals 15 residues. The germline V and J ends were trimmed by 3 bases and 6 bases, with 17 bases remaining between them. CDR3 protein: CASSQAGGLRDGYTF. CDR3 nucleotides: TGTGCCAGCAGCCAGGCGGGGGGGCTGAGGGATGGCTACACCTTC.